This entry is about one TCR beta chain. CDR3 size: 15 residues. V trimming: 2 bases; J trimming: 0 bases; junction bases outside the gene matches: 4. Germline V gives CDR1 KGHSH, CDR2 LQKENI. The sample is drawn from a study of cytomegalovirus exposure and HLA in healthy donors. Study overall: Previous work identified 120 million or so unique TCR beta sequences from about 179 million T cells.

PCR primers comprised 60 Vbeta and 13 Jbeta primers. This table comes from immunoSEQ multiplex PCR, and its TCRdb copy is limited to in-frame clones, with some not included. The table includes approximately 120,000 clones, approximately 80% detected once. Material: PBMCs. The chain employs TRBV18 and TRBJ2-7, with 7 bases aligning to TRBD1. The TCR originated in a middle-aged woman in good health and CMV-seropositive. The CDR3 DNA reads as TGTGCCAGCTCACCAAAGGGGACAGCCTCCTACGAGCAGTACTTC. Protein product: CASSPKGTASYEQYF. Complete variable domain (other parts from reference TRBV18 and TRBJ2-7): NAGVMQNPRHLVRRRGQEARLRCSPMKGHSHVYWYRQLPEEGLKFMVYLQKENIIDESGMPKERFSAEFPKEGPSILRIQQVVRGDSAAYFCASSPKGTASYEQYFGPGTRLTVT.